These 18 T cell receptor beta chains share one sample of origin, sequenced in a study of T cells in Graves' hyperthyroidism and ophthalmopathy (dated by TCRdb to about 2019). Libraries came from multiplex PCR. The sequencer was an Illumina HiSeq 2000. TCR beta CDR3 regions were amplified from RNA transcripts. For the first round of RT-PCR on the TCR CDR3, the HTBI primer set was used together with the Qiagen OneStep RT-PCR kit. TCRdb reran the public reads through fastp at Q25 and MiXCR, keeping productive beta chains. Rows are combined by CDR3 protein, so each entry shows the most common genes and DNA. Counted in this sample were hundreds of thousands of distinct CDR3 sequences; around 15% of them appeared once. The ten largest clonotypes hold roughly 10% of the sample. Sequencing was done on a sample of blood. Receptors were obtained from a woman aged 18-35 years with Graves' hyperthyroidism.

This clonotype was found a few times. It may be a read error: a sequence one base away is much more abundant. The rearrangement uses TRBV7-9 and TRBJ2-1; no definite D call. The ends were cut back, 5 bases at V and 5 bases at J, with 7 bases in the middle. Germline V gene sequence: CDR1 SEHNR, CDR2 FQNEAQ (reference sequence). The CDR3 spans 12 residues. CDR3 sequence (DNA): TGTGCCAGCAGCAACCCCGACAATGAGCAGTTCTTC. It yields the protein CASSNPDNEQFF.

This clonotype was recorded at least ten times. The DNA for the CDR3 is TGTGCCAGCAGCCCCCAAGGTGGCACAGATACGCAGTATTTT. Protein: CASSPQGGTDTQYF. The chain uses TRBV18 and TRBJ2-3; no reliable D call. V was shortened by 8 bases and J by 1 base, with 13 bases between the two germline ends. This CDR3 is built from 14 residues. Germline CDR1 reads KGHSH; CDR2 reads LQKENI.

The V and J genes are TRBV12-3 or TRBV12-4 and TRBJ2-3, with D unclear. This CDR3 is built from 12 residues. V was trimmed by 5 bases and J by 4 bases, leaving 7 bases between them. The CDR3 reads CASSIRADTQYF. CDR3 coding DNA: TGTGCCAGCAGTATTAGGGCAGATACGCAGTATTTT.

This clonotype was counted many times. The chain employs TRBV18 and TRBJ2-7; D unresolved. V lost 2 bases to trimming and J lost 2 bases, with 13 bases between them. There are 15 residues in the CDR3. In germline, CDR1 is KGHSH, CDR2 LQKENI. The CDR3 DNA reads TGTGCCAGCTCACCAAATCAGCAGAGTACCTACGAGCAGTACTTC. It specifies CASSPNQQSTYEQYF.

This clonotype was detected ten times or more. The chain is built from TRBV3-1 and TRBJ1-1; possible D gene TRBD1, 6 bases. CDR3 length: 15 residues. Germline CDR1 reads LGHDT; CDR2 reads YNNKEL (reference sequence). V lost 0 bases to trimming and J lost 4 bases, with 12 bases between them. In DNA form, the CDR3 reads TGTGCCAGCAGCCAAGATTCGGACAGATCCACTGAAGCTTTCTTT. Residues: CASSQDSDRSTEAFF.

Points on this clonotype: A much larger clone sits a single nucleotide away, making a read error possible. The V gene is TRBV2, the J gene TRBJ1-5; TRBD1 aligns across 7 bases. Looked up from germline, CDR1 is SNHLY and CDR2 is FYNNEI. This CDR3 is built from 14 residues. After removal of 6 bases from V and 7 bases from J, the junction contained 9 bases not matched to a gene. The chain's CDR3 is CASRGDRAGQPQHF. CDR3 DNA: TGTGCCAGCAGGGGCGACAGGGCCGGGCAGCCCCAGCATTTT. Drawing the rest from reference TRBV2 and TRBJ1-5, the complete variable domain is EPEVTQTPSHQVTQMGQEVILRCVPISNHLYFYWYRQILGQKVEFLVSFYNNEISEKSEIFDDQFSVERPDGSNFTLKIRSTKLEDSAMYFCASRGDRAGQPQHFGDGTRLSIL.

The chain links TRBV12-3 or TRBV12-4 to TRBJ2-2; D remains ambiguous. Trimming cost V 2 bases and J 7 bases, with 8 bases left between them. The CDR3 is made up of 13 amino acids. The CDR3 DNA follows: TGTGCCAGCAGTTTATCACGACTCGGGGAGCTGTTTTTT. Translation: CASSLSRLGELFF.

Worth noting for this clonotype: This sequence may be a read error, since a much larger clone differs from it by one base. The chain links TRBV20-1 to TRBJ2-2; possible D gene TRBD2, 5 bases. The CDR3 totals 15 residues. Germline CDR1 and CDR2: DFQATT and SNEGSKA (reference sequence). The CDR3 bases are TGCAGTGCTAGAGATTATACGGAGAACACCGGGGAGCCGTTTTTT. Amino acids: CSARDYTENTGEPFF.

The CDR3 protein is CASSEGVSSYNSPLHF. The CDR3 region has the DNA TGTGCCAGCAGTGAAGGGGTCAGCTCCTATAATTCACCCCTCCACTTT. The chain combines TRBV6-1 with TRBJ1-6; D ambiguous. Germline lookup yields CDR1 MNHNS and CDR2 SASEGT. The CDR3 runs 16 residues. V was clipped by 1 base and J by 0 bases, with 7 bases between them.

In regard to this clonotype: Likely a read error: the CDR3 ends without its conserved phenylalanine or tryptophan. The rearrangement uses TRBV4-1 and TRBJ2-3; no definite D call. Trimming took off 0 bases at V and 0 bases at J, with 4 bases between the two ends. In germline, CDR1 is MGHRA, CDR2 YSYEKL. The CDR3 contains 14 residues. In DNA form, the CDR3 reads TGCGCCAGCAGCCAAGAGGACAGCACAGATACGCAGTATCTT. Translation: CASSQEDSTDTQYL.

This clonotype was found a few times. J is TRBJ1-4 and V is TRBV28; D might be TRBD1 (6 bases). CDR1 and CDR2 from the germline V gene are MDHEN and SYDVKM. With 6 bases removed from V and 8 bases from J, the gap between germline ends came to 16 bases. This CDR3 spans 14 amino acids. The CDR3 loop is CASSRGGPEEKLFF. In DNA form, the CDR3 reads TGTGCCAGCAGCAGAGGGGGTCCGGAAGAAAAACTGTTTTTT.

The chain combines TRBV5-4 with TRBJ1-4; D perhaps matches TRBD1 (5 bases). Trimming removed 0 bases at V and 5 bases at J, with 14 bases between. CDR3 length: 16 amino acids. Per the germline V gene, CDR1 is SGHNT and CDR2 is YYREEE (reference sequence). This CDR3 reads CASSLVGGTVNEKLFF. Written as DNA, the CDR3 is TGTGCCAGCAGCTTGGTTGGCGGGACCGTAAATGAAAAACTGTTTTTT.

Many counts were recorded for this clonotype. The rearrangement joins TRBV20-1 to TRBJ2-3, with 9 bases matching TRBD1. This CDR3 has 15 amino acids. The germline V gene has CDR1 DFQATT and CDR2 SNEGSKA (reference sequence). Trimming removed 0 bases from V and 3 bases from J; junction bases left unmatched: 4. The CDR3 is CSAREMDRGTDTQYF. CDR3 in DNA: TGCAGTGCTAGAGAGATGGACAGGGGAACAGATACGCAGTATTTT.

This clonotype occurred a few times. V usage is TRBV2 and J usage is TRBJ1-5, with D perhaps matching TRBD1 (6 bases). This CDR3 has 19 residues. Germline values: CDR1 SNHLY, CDR2 FYNNEI. The V and J ends lost 2 bases and 4 bases respectively, with 24 bases between them. The CDR3 DNA reads TGTGCCAGCAGTGAACGGCTCATTCTCCGACAGGATCGTAATCAGCCCCAGCATTTT. It translates to CASSERLILRQDRNQPQHF.

This clonotype was seen a handful of times. The chain couples TRBV5-4 to TRBJ2-5; 8 bases agree with TRBD2. CDR3 length: 17 amino acids. The germline CDR1 and CDR2 sequences are SGHNT and YYREEE (reference sequence). Trimming removed 6 bases from V and 0 bases from J; junction bases left unmatched: 13. The CDR3 nucleotides are TGTGCCAGCAACTCGGGGGGGGACGGAGGGTACCAAGAGACCCAGTACTTC. Translated: CASNSGGDGGYQETQYF.

Ten or more counts support this clonotype. In nucleotides, the CDR3 is TGTGCCAGCAGTTCACGGCGGGACTACCCTTCCTACGAGCAGTACTTC. Amino acid sequence: CASSSRRDYPSYEQYF. The chain is built from TRBV28 and TRBJ2-7; 7 positions match TRBD2. Per the germline V gene, CDR1 is MDHEN and CDR2 is SYDVKM. The CDR3 is 16 residues long. V gave up 4 bases and J gave up 1 base; unmatched junction bases: 10.

This clonotype has ten or more counts. This sequence joins TRBV15 and TRBJ2-3; 9 bases align to TRBD2. Losses at the gene ends were 0 bases for V and 2 bases for J; bases not matched to a gene: 9. The CDR3 is 18 residues long. The germline V gene has CDR1 LNHNV and CDR2 YYDKDF (reference sequence). The CDR3 sequence is CATSRDQPLAGYTDTQYF. The CDR3 bases are TGTGCCACCAGCAGAGATCAGCCTCTAGCGGGGTACACAGATACGCAGTATTTT.

This clonotype has ten or more counts. The chain couples TRBV28 to TRBJ2-1, with a tentative D call TRBD2 (6 bases). Germline values: CDR1 MDHEN, CDR2 SYDVKM. CDR3 size: 14 residues. V gave up 7 bases and J gave up 1 base, with 11 bases separating them. CDR3 sequence (DNA): TGTGCCAGCACTGGGACTCCATCCTACAATGAGCAGTTCTTC. Protein sequence: CASTGTPSYNEQFF.